The text below deals with one T cell receptor beta chain. Its matching antigen is unknown. The PCR employed 60 Vbeta primers together with 13 Jbeta primers. Libraries were prepared by immunoSEQ multiplex PCR; TCRdb keeps only in-frame clonotypes and omits some of them. The data hold approximately 260,000 clones, with almost 85% observed a single time. This record comes from a study of cytomegalovirus exposure and HLA in healthy donors. Notes on the study in general: The authors judged a highly shared variant cluster likely a sequencing artifact. Indistinguishable V segments such as TRBV6-2 and TRBV6-3 were excluded. Immune exposure information available was restricted to CMV serostatus.

The germline V gene has CDR1 MNHNY and CDR2 SVGAGI (reference sequence). This CDR3 is built from 13 residues. V lost 7 bases and J lost 5; bases outside the gene matches: 5. Sequences were obtained from PBMCs. The chain carries TRBV6-6 and TRBJ1-2, with 9 bases lining up with TRBD1. The clonotype originates from a woman between 40 and 55 years old in good health and CMV-seropositive. The CDR3 protein is CASIPGQGYGYTF. In nucleotides, the CDR3 is TGTGCCAGCATTCCCGGACAGGGGTATGGCTACACCTTC.